This T cell receptor (beta chain) is drawn from a study of CD8 T cells in Susac syndrome. Random hexamers were used to reverse transcribe the RNA input (roughly 0.5 to 1 ug). TCRdb redid the calling of the immunoSEQ multiplex PCR reads with MiXCR, one entry per CDR3 protein. The sample lists about 300,000 distinct CDR3 sequences; roughly nine tenths were seen once. This CDR3 has 15 residues. CDR1 is MGHDK, CDR2 SYGVNS, per germline. The V and J ends lost 6 bases and 2 bases respectively, with 14 bases between them. Sequencing used CD4+ T cells from PBMCs. This sequence originates from a human donor with multiple sclerosis. The chain links TRBV25-1 to TRBJ1-3, with D possibly TRBD1 on 5 matching bases. This CDR3 is CASRDGGLPGNTIYF. DNA of the CDR3: TGTGCCAGCAGGGACGGGGGGTTACCTGGAAACACCATATATTTT.